What follows describes a single T cell receptor beta chain. The data stem from a study of CD8 T cells in Susac syndrome. The ends lost 6 bases at V and 2 bases at J; junction bases unmatched: 12. The CDR3 is made up of 17 amino acids. Germline-derived CDR1 and CDR2 are MDHEN and SYDVKM. The RNA, about 0.45 to 1 ug, was put through reverse transcription using random hexamers. Each CDR3 protein is one row after TCRdb ran MiXCR on the immunoSEQ multiplex PCR reads. The table lists some 450,000 distinct CDR3 sequences, 75% to 90% of them singletons. Sequencing was done on a sample of CD8+ T cells from PBMCs. The rearrangement joins TRBV28 to TRBJ2-7, with 11 bases identical to TRBD2. This clonotype was obtained from a human donor with multiple sclerosis. The CDR3 is CASSEEPGTSGAYEQYF. In nucleotides, the CDR3 is TGTGCCAGCAGCGAGGAACCTGGGACTAGCGGAGCCTACGAGCAGTACTTC.